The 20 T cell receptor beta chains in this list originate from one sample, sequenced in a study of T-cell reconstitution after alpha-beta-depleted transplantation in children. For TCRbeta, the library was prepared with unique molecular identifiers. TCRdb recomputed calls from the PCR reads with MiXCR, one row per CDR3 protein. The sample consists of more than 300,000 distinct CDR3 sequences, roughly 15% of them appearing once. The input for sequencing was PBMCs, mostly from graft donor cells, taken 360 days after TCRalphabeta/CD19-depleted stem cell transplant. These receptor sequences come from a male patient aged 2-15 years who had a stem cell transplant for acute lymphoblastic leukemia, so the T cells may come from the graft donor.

The DNA of the CDR3 is TGTGCCAGCACTAGGGACCGGGGGTGGCAGCCCCAGCATTTT. Translated: CASTRDRGWQPQHF. The genes are TRBV28 and TRBJ1-5, with a possible D match to TRBD1 (5 bases). Trimming stripped 7 bases from V and 7 bases from J, with 17 bases between. CDR1 and CDR2 from the germline V gene are MDHEN and SYDVKM. This CDR3 is 14 amino acids long. Full variable domain (rest looked up from reference TRBV28 and TRBJ1-5): DVKVTQSSRYLVKRTGEKVFLECVQDMDHENMFWYRQDPGLGLRLIYFSYDVKMKEKGDIPEGYSVSREKKERFSLILESASTNQTSMYLCASTRDRGWQPQHFGDGTRLSIL.

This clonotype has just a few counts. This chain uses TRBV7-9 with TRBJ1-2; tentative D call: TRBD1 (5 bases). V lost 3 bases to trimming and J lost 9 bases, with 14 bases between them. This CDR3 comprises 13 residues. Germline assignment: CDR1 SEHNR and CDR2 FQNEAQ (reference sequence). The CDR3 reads CASSFREPLSYTF. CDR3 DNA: TGTGCCAGCAGCTTCAGGGAACCGCTAAGCTACACCTTC.

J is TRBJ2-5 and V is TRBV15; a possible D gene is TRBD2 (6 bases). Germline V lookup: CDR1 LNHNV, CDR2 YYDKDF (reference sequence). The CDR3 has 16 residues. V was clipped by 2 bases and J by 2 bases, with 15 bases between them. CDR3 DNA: TGTGCCACCAGCAGAATACCTGGGACTTTACAAGAGACCCAGTACTTC. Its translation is CATSRIPGTLQETQYF. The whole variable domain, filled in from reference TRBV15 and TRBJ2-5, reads DAMVIQNPRYQVTQFGKPVTLSCSQTLNHNVMYWYQQKSSQAPKLLFHYYDKDFNNEADTPDNFQSRRPNTSFCFLDIRSPGLGDTAMYLCATSRIPGTLQETQYFGPGTRLLVL.

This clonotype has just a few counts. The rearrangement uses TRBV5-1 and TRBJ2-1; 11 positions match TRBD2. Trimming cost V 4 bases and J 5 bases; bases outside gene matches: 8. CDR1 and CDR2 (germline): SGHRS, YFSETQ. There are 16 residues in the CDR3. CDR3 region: CASSRRPGLADNEQFF. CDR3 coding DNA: TGCGCCAGCAGCAGACGACCGGGACTAGCGGACAATGAGCAGTTCTTC. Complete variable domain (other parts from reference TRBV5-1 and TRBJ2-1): KAGVTQTPRYLIKTRGQQVTLSCSPISGHRSVSWYQQTPGQGLQFLFEYFSETQRNKGNFPGRFSGRQFSNSRSEMNVSTLELGDSALYLCASSRRPGLADNEQFFGPGTRLTVL.

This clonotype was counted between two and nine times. The CDR3 is CASSQDVRLSREQYF. CDR3 DNA: TGCGCCAGCAGCCAAGATGTCCGACTTAGTCGGGAGCAGTACTTC. The chain carries TRBV4-3 and TRBJ2-7; D is unclear. This CDR3 has 15 residues. V was shortened by 0 bases and J by 7 bases, with 16 bases between the two germline ends. The germline gives CDR1 LGHNA, CDR2 YSLEER.

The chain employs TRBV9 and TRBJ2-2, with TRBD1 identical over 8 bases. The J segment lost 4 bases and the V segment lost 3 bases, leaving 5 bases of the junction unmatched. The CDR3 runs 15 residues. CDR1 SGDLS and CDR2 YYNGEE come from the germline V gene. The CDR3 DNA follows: TGTGCCAGCAGCGCAGACAGGGGTCCCACCGGGGAGCTGTTTTTT. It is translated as CASSADRGPTGELFF.

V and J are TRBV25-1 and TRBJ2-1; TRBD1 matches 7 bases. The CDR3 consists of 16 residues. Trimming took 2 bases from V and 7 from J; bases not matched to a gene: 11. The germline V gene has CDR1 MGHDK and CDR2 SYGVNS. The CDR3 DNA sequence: TGTGCCAGCAGTGAAATAGTTCGGTGGGGACAGAATGAGCAGTTCTTC. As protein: CASSEIVRWGQNEQFF.

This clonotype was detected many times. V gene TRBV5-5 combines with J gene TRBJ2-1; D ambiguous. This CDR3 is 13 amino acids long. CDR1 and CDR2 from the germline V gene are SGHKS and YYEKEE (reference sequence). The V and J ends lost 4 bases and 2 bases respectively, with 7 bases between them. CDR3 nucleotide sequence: TGTGCCAGCAGCGCGGACCCCTACAATGAGCAGTTCTTC. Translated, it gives CASSADPYNEQFF. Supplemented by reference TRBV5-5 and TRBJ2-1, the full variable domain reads DAGVTQSPTHLIKTRGQQVTLRCSPISGHKSVSWYQQVLGQGPQFIFQYYEKEERGRGNFPDRFSARQFPNYSSELNVNALLLGDSALYLCASSADPYNEQFFGPGTRLTVL.

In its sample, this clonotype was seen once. The CDR3 region has the DNA TGTGCCAGCAGTTTGGGCTGGGGAATCGATGAAAAACTGTTTTTT. Its protein is CASSLGWGIDEKLFF. The chain uses TRBV27 and TRBJ1-4; D remains unclear. Germline V gene data show CDR1 as MNHEY and CDR2 as SMNVEV (reference sequence). V lost 3 bases to trimming and J lost 6 bases, with 14 bases between them. CDR3 length: 15 amino acids.

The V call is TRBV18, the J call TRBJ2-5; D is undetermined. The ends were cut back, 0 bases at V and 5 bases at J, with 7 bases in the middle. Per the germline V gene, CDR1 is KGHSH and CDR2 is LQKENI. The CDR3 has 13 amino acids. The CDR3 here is CASSPPVSETQYF. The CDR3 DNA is TGTGCCAGCTCACCACCAGTTTCGGAGACCCAGTACTTC.

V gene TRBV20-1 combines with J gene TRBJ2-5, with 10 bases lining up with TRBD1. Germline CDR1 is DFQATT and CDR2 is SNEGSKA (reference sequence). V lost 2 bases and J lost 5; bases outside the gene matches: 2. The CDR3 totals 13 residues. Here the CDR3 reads CSARWDRGETQYF. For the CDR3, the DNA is TGCAGTGCTAGATGGGACAGGGGTGAGACCCAGTACTTC.

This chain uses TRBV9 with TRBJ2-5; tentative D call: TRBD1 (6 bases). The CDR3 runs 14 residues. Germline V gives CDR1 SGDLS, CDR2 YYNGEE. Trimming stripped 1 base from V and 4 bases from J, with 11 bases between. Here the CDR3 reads CASSVRGSGETQYF. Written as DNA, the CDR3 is TGTGCCAGCAGCGTAAGGGGGAGTGGAGAGACCCAGTACTTC. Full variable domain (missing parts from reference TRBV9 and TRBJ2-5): DSGVTQTPKHLITATGQRVTLRCSPRSGDLSVYWYQQSLDQGLQFLIQYYNGEERAKGNILERFSAQQFPDLHSELNLSSLELGDSALYFCASSVRGSGETQYFGPGTRLLVL.

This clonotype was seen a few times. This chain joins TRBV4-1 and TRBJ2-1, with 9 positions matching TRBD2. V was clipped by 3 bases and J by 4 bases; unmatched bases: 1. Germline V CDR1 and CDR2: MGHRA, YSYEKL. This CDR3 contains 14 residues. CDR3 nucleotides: TGCGCCAGCAGCCAGCGGGAGGGATACAATGAGCAGTTCTTC. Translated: CASSQREGYNEQFF.

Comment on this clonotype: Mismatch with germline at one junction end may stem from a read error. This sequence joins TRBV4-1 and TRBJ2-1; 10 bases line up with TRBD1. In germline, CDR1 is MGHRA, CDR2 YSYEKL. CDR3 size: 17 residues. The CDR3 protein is CASSQIIRQGALGGRRF. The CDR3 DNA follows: TGCGCCAGCAGCCAAATCATACGACAGGGGGCCCTCGGAGGTCGGAGGTTC.

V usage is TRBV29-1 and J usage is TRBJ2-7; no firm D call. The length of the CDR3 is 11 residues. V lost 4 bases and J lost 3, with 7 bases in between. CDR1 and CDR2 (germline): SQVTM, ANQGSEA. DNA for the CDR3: TGCAGCGTTGGAACTTTCTACGAGCAGTACTTC. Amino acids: CSVGTFYEQYF.

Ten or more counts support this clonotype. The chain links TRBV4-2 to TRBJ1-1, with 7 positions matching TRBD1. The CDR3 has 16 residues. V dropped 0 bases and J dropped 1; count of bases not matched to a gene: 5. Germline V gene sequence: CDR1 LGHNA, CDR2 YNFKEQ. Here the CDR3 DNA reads TGTGCCAGCAGCCAAGATGGGAACAGGGGGAACACTGAAGCTTTCTTT. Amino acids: CASSQDGNRGNTEAFF.

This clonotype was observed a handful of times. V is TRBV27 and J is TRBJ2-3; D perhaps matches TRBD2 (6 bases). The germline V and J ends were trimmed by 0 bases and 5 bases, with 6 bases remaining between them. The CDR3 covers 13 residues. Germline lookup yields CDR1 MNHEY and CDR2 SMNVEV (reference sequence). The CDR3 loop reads CASSLSEGDTQYF. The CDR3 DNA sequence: TGTGCCAGCAGTTTATCGGAGGGAGATACGCAGTATTTT.

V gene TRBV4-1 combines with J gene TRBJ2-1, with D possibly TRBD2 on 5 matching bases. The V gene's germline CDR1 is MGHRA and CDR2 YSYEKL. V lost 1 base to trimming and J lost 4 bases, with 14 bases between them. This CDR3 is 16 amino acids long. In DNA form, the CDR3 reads TGCGCCAGCAGCCAAGGGCCGGCAAGCGGATACAATGAGCAGTTCTTC. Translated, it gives CASSQGPASGYNEQFF.

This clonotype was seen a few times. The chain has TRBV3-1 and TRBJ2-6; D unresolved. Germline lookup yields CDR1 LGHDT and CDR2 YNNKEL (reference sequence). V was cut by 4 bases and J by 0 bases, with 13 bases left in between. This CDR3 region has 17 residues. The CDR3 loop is CASSLPNRPSGANVLTF. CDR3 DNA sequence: TGTGCCAGCAGCCTACCAAACCGCCCCTCTGGGGCCAACGTCCTGACTTTC.

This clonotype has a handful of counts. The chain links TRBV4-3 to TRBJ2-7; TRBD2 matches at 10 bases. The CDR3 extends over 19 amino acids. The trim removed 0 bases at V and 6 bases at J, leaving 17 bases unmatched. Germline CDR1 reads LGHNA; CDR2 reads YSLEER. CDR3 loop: CASSQDRGPSGSLSSEQYF. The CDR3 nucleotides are TGCGCCAGCAGCCAAGATAGGGGGCCTAGCGGGAGTCTGTCGTCCGAGCAGTACTTC.